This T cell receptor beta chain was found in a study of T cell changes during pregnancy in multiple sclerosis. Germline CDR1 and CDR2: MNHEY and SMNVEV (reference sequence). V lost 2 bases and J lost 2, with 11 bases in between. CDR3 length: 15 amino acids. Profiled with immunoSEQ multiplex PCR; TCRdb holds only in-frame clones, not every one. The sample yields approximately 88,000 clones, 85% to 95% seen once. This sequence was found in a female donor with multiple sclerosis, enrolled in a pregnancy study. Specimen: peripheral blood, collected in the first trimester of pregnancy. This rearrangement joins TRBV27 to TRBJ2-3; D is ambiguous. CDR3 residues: CASSLRGTFTDTQYF. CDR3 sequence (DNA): TGTGCCAGCAGTTTACGAGGAACCTTCACAGATACGCAGTATTTT.